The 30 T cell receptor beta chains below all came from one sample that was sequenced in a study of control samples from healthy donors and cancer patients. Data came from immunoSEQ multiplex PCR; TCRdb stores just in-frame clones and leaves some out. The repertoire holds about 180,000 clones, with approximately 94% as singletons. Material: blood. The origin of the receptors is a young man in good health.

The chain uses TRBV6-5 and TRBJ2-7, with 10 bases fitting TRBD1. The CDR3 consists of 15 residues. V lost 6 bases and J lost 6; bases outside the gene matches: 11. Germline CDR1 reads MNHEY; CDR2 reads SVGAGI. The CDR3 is CASSRGTGALGEQYF. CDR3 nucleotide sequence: TGTGCCAGCAGCCGAGGGACAGGGGCCCTGGGCGAGCAGTACTTC.

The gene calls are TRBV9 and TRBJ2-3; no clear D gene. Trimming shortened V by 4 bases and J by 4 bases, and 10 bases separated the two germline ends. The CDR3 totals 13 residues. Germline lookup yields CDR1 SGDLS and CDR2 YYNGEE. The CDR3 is CASSPQVADTQYF. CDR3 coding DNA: TGTGCCAGCAGCCCCCAGGTGGCAGATACGCAGTATTTT.

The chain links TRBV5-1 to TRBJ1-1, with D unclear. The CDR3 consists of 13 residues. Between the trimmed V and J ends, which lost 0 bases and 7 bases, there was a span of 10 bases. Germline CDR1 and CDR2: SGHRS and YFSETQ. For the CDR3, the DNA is TGCGCCAGCAGCTTGGTCCCGACGAGTGAAGCTTTCTTT. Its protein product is CASSLVPTSEAFF.

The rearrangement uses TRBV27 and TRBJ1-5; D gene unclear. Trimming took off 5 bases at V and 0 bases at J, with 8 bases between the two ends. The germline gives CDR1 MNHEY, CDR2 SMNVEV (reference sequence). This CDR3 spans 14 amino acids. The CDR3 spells CASSPPNSNQPQHF. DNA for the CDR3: TGTGCCAGCAGTCCGCCAAATAGCAATCAGCCCCAGCATTTT.

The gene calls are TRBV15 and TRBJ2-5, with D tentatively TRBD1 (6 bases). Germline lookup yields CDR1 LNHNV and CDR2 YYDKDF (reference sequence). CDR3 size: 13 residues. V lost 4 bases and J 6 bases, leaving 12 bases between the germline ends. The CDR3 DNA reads TGTGCCACCAGCAATGGCAGGGGCCAGACCCAGTACTTC. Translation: CATSNGRGQTQYF.

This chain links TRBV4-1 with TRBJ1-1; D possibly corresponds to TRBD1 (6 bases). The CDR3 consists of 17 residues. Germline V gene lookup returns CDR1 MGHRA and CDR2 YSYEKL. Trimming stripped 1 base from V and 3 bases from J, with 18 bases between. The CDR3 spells CASSQGPQDRGYTEAFF. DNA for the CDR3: TGCGCCAGCAGCCAAGGACCCCAGGACAGAGGGTACACTGAAGCTTTCTTT.

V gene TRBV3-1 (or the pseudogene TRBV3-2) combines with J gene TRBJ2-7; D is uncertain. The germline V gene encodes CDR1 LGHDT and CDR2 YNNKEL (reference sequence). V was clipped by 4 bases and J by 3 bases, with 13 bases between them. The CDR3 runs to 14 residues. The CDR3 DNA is TGTGCCAGCAGCCTGGAAACCAGGAGCTACGAGCAGTACTTC. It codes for CASSLETRSYEQYF.

CDR3 loop: CASSLSPGSSYEQYF. CDR3 coding DNA: TGTGCCAGCAGCTTATCCCCTGGGTCCTCCTACGAGCAGTACTTC. V and J are TRBV7-2 and TRBJ2-7; D is ambiguous. There are 15 residues in the CDR3. V was clipped by 2 bases and J by 0 bases, with 11 bases between them. Germline CDR1 reads SGHTA; CDR2 reads FQGNSA. Combining the CDR3 with reference TRBV7-2 and TRBJ2-7 gives the whole variable domain GAGVSQSPSNKVTEKGKDVELRCDPISGHTALYWYRQSLGQGLEFLIYFQGNSAPDKSGLPSDRFSAERTGGSVSTLTIQRTQQEDSAVYLCASSLSPGSSYEQYFGPGTRLTVT.

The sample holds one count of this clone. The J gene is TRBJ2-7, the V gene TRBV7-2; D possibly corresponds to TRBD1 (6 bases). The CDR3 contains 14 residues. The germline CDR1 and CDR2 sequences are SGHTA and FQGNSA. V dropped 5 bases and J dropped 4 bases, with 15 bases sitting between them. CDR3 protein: CASSVAGTNYEQYF. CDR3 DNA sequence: TGTGCCAGCAGCGTGGCCGGGACAAATTACGAGCAGTACTTC.

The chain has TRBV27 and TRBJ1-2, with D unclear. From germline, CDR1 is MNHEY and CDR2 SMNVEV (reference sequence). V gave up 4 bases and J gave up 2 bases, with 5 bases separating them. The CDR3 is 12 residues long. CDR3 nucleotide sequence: TGTGCCAGCAGTTCCCGGAACTATGGCTACACCTTC. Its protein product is CASSSRNYGYTF.

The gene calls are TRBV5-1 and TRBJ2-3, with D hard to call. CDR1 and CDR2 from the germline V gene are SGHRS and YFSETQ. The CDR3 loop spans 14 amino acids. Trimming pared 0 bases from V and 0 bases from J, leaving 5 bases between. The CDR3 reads CASSLGASTDTQYF. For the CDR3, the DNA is TGCGCCAGCAGCTTGGGGGCAAGCACAGATACGCAGTATTTT.

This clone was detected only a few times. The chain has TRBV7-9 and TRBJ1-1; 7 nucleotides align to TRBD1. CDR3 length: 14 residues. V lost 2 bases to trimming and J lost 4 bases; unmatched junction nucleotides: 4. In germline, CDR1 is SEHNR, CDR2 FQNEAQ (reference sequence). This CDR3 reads CASSLRTGVTEAFF. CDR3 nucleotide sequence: TGTGCCAGCAGCTTAAGGACAGGCGTCACTGAAGCTTTCTTT.

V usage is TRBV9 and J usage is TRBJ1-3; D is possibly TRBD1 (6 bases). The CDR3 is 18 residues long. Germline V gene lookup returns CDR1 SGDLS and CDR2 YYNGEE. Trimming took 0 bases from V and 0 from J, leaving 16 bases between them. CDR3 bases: TGTGCCAGCAGCGTAGGAGGCGGGGGGGCACGCTCTGGAAACACCATATATTTT. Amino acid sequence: CASSVGGGGARSGNTIYF.

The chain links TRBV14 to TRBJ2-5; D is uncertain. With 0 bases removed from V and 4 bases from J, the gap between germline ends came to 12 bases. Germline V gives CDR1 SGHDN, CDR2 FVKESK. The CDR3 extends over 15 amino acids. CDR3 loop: CASSQDQMRRETQYF. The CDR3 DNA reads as TGTGCCAGCAGCCAAGATCAGATGCGGAGAGAGACCCAGTACTTC.

CDR3 amino acids: CASSGTGGDTQYF. The CDR3 DNA reads as TGTGCCAGTAGTGGGACAGGGGGAGATACGCAGTATTTT. J is TRBJ2-3 and V is TRBV19, with 11 bases that match TRBD1. Germline V CDR1 and CDR2: LNHDA, SQIVND (reference sequence). V trimming: 5 bases; J trimming: 5 bases; junction bases outside the gene matches: 0. The CDR3 loop spans 13 amino acids. The full variable domain, with the rest looked up from reference TRBV19 and TRBJ2-3, is DGGITQSPKYLFRKEGQNVTLSCEQNLNHDAMYWYRQDPGQGLRLIYYSQIVNDFQKGDIAEGYSVSREKKESFPLTVTSAQKNPTAFYLCASSGTGGDTQYFGPGTRLTVL.

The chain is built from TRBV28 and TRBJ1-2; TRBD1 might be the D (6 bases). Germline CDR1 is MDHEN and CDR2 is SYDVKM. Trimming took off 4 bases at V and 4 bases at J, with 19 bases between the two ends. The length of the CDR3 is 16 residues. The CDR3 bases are TGTGCCAGCAGTTCATCTAGGACAGTACACCCCTATGGCTACACCTTC. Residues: CASSSSRTVHPYGYTF.

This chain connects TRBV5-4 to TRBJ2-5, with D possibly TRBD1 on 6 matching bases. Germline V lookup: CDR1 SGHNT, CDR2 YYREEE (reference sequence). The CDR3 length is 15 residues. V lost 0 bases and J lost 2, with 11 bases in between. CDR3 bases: TGTGCCAGCAGCTTGGTTTACGGACAGCAAGAGACCCAGTACTTC. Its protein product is CASSLVYGQQETQYF.

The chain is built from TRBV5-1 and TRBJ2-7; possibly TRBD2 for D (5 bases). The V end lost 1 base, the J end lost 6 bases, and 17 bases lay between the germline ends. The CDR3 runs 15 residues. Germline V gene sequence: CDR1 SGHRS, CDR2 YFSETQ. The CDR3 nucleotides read TGCGCCAGCAGCTTGAGTGCGGGTACCCCGGCCGAGCAGTACTTC. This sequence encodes CASSLSAGTPAEQYF. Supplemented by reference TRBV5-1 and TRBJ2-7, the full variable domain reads KAGVTQTPRYLIKTRGQQVTLSCSPISGHRSVSWYQQTPGQGLQFLFEYFSETQRNKGNFPGRFSGRQFSNSRSEMNVSTLELGDSALYLCASSLSAGTPAEQYFGPGTRLTVT.

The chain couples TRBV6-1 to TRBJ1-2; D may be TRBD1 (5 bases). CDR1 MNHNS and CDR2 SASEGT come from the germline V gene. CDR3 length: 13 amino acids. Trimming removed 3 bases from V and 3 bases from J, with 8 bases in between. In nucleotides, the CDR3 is TGTGCCAGCAGTGACGGGACCTACTATGGCTACACCTTC. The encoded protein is CASSDGTYYGYTF.

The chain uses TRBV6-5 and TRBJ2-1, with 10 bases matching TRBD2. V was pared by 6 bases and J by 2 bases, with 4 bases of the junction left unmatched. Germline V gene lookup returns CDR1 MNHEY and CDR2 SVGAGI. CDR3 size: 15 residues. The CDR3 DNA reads TGTGCCAGCAGCCGAACTAGCGGGGCCTACAATGAGCAGTTCTTC. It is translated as CASSRTSGAYNEQFF.

CDR3 sequence (DNA): TGCGCCAGCAGCTATGACACCGGGGAGCTGTTTTTT. This gives the protein CASSYDTGELFF. This chain connects TRBV5-1 to TRBJ2-2; D remains unclear. The V gene lost 3 bases and the J gene lost 3 bases, with 3 bases spanning the gap. The length of the CDR3 is 12 residues. Per the germline V gene, CDR1 is SGHRS and CDR2 is YFSETQ.

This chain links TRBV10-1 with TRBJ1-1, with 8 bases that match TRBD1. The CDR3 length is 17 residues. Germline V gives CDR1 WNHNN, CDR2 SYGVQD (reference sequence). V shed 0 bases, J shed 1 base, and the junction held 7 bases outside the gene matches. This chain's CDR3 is CASSESVGTGKNTEAFF. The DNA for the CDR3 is TGCGCCAGCAGTGAGTCGGTTGGGACAGGAAAGAACACTGAAGCTTTCTTT.

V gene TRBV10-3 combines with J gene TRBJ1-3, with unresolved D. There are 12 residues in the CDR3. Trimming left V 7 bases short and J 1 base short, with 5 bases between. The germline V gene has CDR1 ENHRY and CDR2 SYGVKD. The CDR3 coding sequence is TGTGCCATCACGGGGTCTGGAAACACCATATATTTT. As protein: CAITGSGNTIYF.

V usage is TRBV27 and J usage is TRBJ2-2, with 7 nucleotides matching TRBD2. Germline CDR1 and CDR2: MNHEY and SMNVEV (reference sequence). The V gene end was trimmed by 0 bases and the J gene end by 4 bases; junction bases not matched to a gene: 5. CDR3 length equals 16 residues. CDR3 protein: CASSLSGGLRTGELFF. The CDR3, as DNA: TGTGCCAGCAGTTTATCGGGGGGGTTACGCACCGGGGAGCTGTTTTTT.

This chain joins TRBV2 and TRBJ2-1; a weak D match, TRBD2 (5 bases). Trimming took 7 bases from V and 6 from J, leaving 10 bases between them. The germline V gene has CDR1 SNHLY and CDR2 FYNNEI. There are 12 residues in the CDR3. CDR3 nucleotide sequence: TGTGCCAGCACTAGCTTGATCAATGAGCAGTTCTTC. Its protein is CASTSLINEQFF.

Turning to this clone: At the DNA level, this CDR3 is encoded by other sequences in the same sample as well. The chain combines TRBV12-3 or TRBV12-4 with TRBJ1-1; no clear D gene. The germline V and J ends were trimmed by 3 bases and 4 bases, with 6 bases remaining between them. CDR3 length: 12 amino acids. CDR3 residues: CASSFWGTEAFF. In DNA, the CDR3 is TGTGCCAGCAGTTTTTGGGGCACTGAAGCTTTCTTT.

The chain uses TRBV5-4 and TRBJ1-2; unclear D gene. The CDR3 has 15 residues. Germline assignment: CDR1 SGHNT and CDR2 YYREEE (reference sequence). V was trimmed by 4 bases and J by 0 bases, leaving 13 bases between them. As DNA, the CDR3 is TGTGCCAGCAGCCCCTCAGAATTCGCTAACTATGGCTACACCTTC. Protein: CASSPSEFANYGYTF.

DNA of the CDR3: TGTGCCAGCAGTTTAGGCTACAATGAGCAGTTCTTC. Amino acids: CASSLGYNEQFF. The chain carries TRBV28 and TRBJ2-1; unclear D gene. This CDR3 has 12 amino acids. The germline V gene has CDR1 MDHEN and CDR2 SYDVKM. V lost 2 bases and J lost 3, with 2 bases in between.

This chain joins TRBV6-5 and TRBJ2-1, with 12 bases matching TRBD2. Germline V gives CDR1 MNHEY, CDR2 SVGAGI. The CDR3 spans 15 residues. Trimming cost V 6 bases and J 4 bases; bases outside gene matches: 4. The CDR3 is CASSQTSGGYNEQFF. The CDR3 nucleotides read TGTGCCAGCAGCCAGACTAGCGGGGGATACAATGAGCAGTTCTTC.

CDR3: CASSIQARYGYTF. CDR3 in DNA: TGTGCCAGCAGTATACAGGCCCGCTATGGCTACACCTTC. The rearrangement uses TRBV6-2 or TRBV6-3 and TRBJ1-2; tentative D call: TRBD1 (5 bases). Germline CDR1 is MNHEY and CDR2 is SVGEGT. The CDR3 extends over 13 amino acids. Trimming took 5 bases from V and 4 from J, leaving 11 bases between them.